The source of this T cell receptor (beta chain) is a study of T cells after yellow fever vaccination. Study details: Low-cell-number fractions underwent preparation using SMART-Seq v4 Ultra Low Input.

The CDR3 contains 14 residues. The V and J ends lost 2 bases and 7 bases, in that order; junction bases with no gene match: 4. Germline CDR1 and CDR2: MNHEY and SVGAGI. This clonotype was picked up a small number of times. Antigen: not known. Study-wide results and caveats: It was the secondary response that reached its peak faster, day 5 versus 15, but it was weaker.

TCRdb independently ran MiXCR on the 5' RACE reads; one entry per CDR3 protein. The sample consists of about 340,000 distinct CDR3 sequences, approximately 4% of them appearing once. The starting material was PBMCs, obtained 5 days after the yellow fever booster vaccination. This sequence originates from a man younger than 30 who received the YFV17D yellow fever vaccine. This chain uses TRBV6-5 with TRBJ1-2; 10 bases line up with TRBD1. CDR3 region: CASSYDRGLSGYTF. The CDR3 nucleotides are TGTGCCAGCAGTTACGACAGGGGGCTTTCTGGCTACACCTTC.